The next 27 T cell receptor beta chains were all read from a single sample in a study of CD8 T cells in ankylosing spondylitis. TCRdb re-called the 5' RACE reads with MiXCR, one entry per CDR3 protein. The sample consists of 40,000 or so distinct CDR3 sequences, roughly 3% of them appearing once. Sequencing used blood, either unsorted or a sorted T cell fraction (not recorded which). The receptors come from a male donor with ankylosing spondylitis or in good health (not recorded which).

The table lists this clonotype with many counts. V usage is TRBV9 and J usage is TRBJ2-2; D is possibly TRBD1 (6 bases). CDR1 and CDR2 from the germline V gene are SGDLS and YYNGEE. V was cut by 0 bases and J by 4 bases, with 10 bases left in between. This CDR3 has 15 residues. The CDR3 nucleotides read TGTGCCAGCAGCGTAGCTTCAGGGGCCACCGGGGAGCTGTTTTTT. Translated, it gives CASSVASGATGELFF.

This clonotype was seen a few times. This sequence joins TRBV9 and TRBJ1-3, with a possible D match to TRBD1 (5 bases). The V end lost 0 bases, the J end lost 2 bases, and 12 bases lay between the germline ends. The germline CDR1 and CDR2 sequences are SGDLS and YYNGEE. The length of the CDR3 is 16 residues. The CDR3 nucleotides are TGTGCCAGCAGCGTAGGGAGCTCAGGGCCTGGAAACACCATATATTTT. It yields the protein CASSVGSSGPGNTIYF.

This clonotype was recorded many times. V is TRBV9 and J is TRBJ2-1, with D perhaps matching TRBD1 or TRBD2 (6 bases each). CDR1 SGDLS and CDR2 YYNGEE come from the germline V gene. The CDR3 loop spans 16 amino acids. V lost 0 bases, J lost 0 bases, and 10 bases lay in between. The CDR3 reads CASSVGPGASYNEQFF. For the CDR3, the DNA is TGTGCCAGCAGCGTAGGGCCGGGGGCCTCCTACAATGAGCAGTTCTTC. Full variable domain (rest looked up from reference TRBV9 and TRBJ2-1): DSGVTQTPKHLITATGQRVTLRCSPRSGDLSVYWYQQSLDQGLQFLIQYYNGEERAKGNILERFSAQQFPDLHSELNLSSLELGDSALYFCASSVGPGASYNEQFFGPGTRLTVL.

This clonotype was recorded many times. The V gene is TRBV9, the J gene TRBJ2-3, with 10 bases matching TRBD2. This CDR3 region has 15 residues. With V trimmed by 0 bases and J by 5 bases, 3 bases remained unmatched. Germline V gene sequence: CDR1 SGDLS, CDR2 YYNGEE. The CDR3 DNA reads as TGTGCCAGCAGCGTAGCAGCGGGGGGGGGAGATACGCAGTATTTT. Protein sequence: CASSVAAGGGDTQYF.

CDR3 sequence reads: CASSVGSSGLGDTQYF. The DNA of the CDR3 is TGTGCCAGCAGCGTAGGTAGTAGCGGGCTCGGAGATACGCAGTATTTT. V gene TRBV9 combines with J gene TRBJ2-3; 7 nucleotides line up with TRBD2. The CDR3 has 16 residues. After removal of 0 bases from V and 5 bases from J, the junction contained 9 bases not matched to a gene. Per germline, CDR1 SGDLS and CDR2 YYNGEE.

This clonotype was counted ten times or more. The chain is built from TRBV9 and TRBJ1-2; D ambiguous. CDR3 length equals 12 residues. Germline V lookup: CDR1 SGDLS, CDR2 YYNGEE. V was trimmed by 3 bases and J by 4 bases, leaving 7 bases between them. CDR3 sequence reads: CASSEMGYGYTF. CDR3 sequence (DNA): TGTGCCAGCAGCGAGATGGGCTATGGCTACACCTTC.

This clonotype was seen only a few times. In DNA, the CDR3 is TGTGCCAGCAGCGTTAGTTCCCGGGGGGGTGCTTCAAATGAGCAGTTCTTC. This translates into CASSVSSRGGASNEQFF. The V and J genes are TRBV9 and TRBJ2-1; 8 bases are shared with TRBD2. Trimming cost V 2 bases and J 7 bases; bases outside gene matches: 14. The CDR3 is 17 amino acids. Germline V gene sequence: CDR1 SGDLS, CDR2 YYNGEE.

In this sample, this clonotype turned up many times. The J gene is TRBJ2-2, the V gene TRBV9; the D is unclear. Trimming stripped 1 base from V and 1 base from J, with 11 bases between. Germline-derived CDR1 and CDR2 are SGDLS and YYNGEE. This CDR3 comprises 16 residues. The CDR3 DNA is TGTGCCAGCAGCGTATCGGGCAGACAGAACACCGGGGAGCTGTTTTTT. Protein: CASSVSGRQNTGELFF.

In this sample, this clonotype turned up many times. This chain uses TRBV10-1 with TRBJ2-7, with D tentatively TRBD1 or TRBD2 (5 bases each). Trimming removed 10 bases at V and 4 bases at J, with 23 bases between. The CDR3 contains 15 residues. The germline CDR1 and CDR2 sequences are WNHNN and SYGVQD (reference sequence). CDR3 loop: CAITGPEFNSYEQYV. Written as DNA, the CDR3 is TGCGCCATTACGGGGCCGGAATTTAACTCATACGAGCAGTACGTC.

This clonotype was counted many times. This chain connects TRBV9 to TRBJ2-2; D not certain. CDR3 length: 13 residues. Trimming removed 4 bases at V and 4 bases at J, with 8 bases between. The germline gives CDR1 SGDLS, CDR2 YYNGEE. The CDR3 DNA reads as TGTGCCAGCAGCAATCGCCCCACCGGGGAGCTGTTTTTT. Translation: CASSNRPTGELFF.

V usage is TRBV9 and J usage is TRBJ1-1, with 9 bases aligning to TRBD1. Germline values: CDR1 SGDLS, CDR2 YYNGEE. CDR3 length: 15 residues. The trim removed 3 bases at V and 11 bases at J, leaving 14 bases unmatched. The CDR3 spells CASSASPGTGNRAFF. The CDR3 nucleotides are TGTGCCAGCAGCGCTTCACCTGGGACAGGGAATAGGGCTTTCTTT.

This clonotype was recorded at least ten times. As DNA, the CDR3 is TGTGCCAGCAGCGTAGCCCTAGCGGGAAACCAAGAGACCCAGTACTTC. Protein: CASSVALAGNQETQYF. The rearrangement links TRBV9 to TRBJ2-5; 9 bases agree with TRBD2. V shed 0 bases and J 0 bases; nucleotides not matched to a gene: 3. Germline lookup yields CDR1 SGDLS and CDR2 YYNGEE. The CDR3 has 16 residues.

This clonotype was observed at least ten times. The V and J genes are TRBV9 and TRBJ2-2; D is unclear. V was pared by 5 bases and J by 1 base, with 3 bases between. The CDR3 has 12 amino acids. CDR1 and CDR2 from the germline V gene are SGDLS and YYNGEE. CDR3 in DNA: TGTGCCAGCAGGGGGAACACCGGGGAGCTGTTTTTT. Translation: CASRGNTGELFF.

The rearrangement links TRBV9 to TRBJ1-4; TRBD1 might be the D (5 bases). The CDR3 has 12 residues. The V gene lost 4 bases and the J gene lost 10 bases, with 11 bases spanning the gap. CDR1 is SGDLS and CDR2 is YYNGEE in the germline V gene. The CDR3 reads CASSPGTGKLFF. CDR3 nucleotides: TGTGCCAGCAGCCCGGGGACGGGAAAACTGTTTTTT.

This clonotype was counted many times. The chain recombines TRBV9 with TRBJ2-3; no firm D call. V lost 5 bases and J 3 bases, leaving 4 bases between the germline ends. This CDR3 comprises 11 residues. CDR1 and CDR2 (germline): SGDLS, YYNGEE. This CDR3 is CASSSTDTQYF. The CDR3, as DNA: TGTGCCAGCAGTTCTACAGATACGCAGTATTTT.

This clonotype was counted many times. The rearrangement links TRBV9 to TRBJ1-2; no firm D call. CDR3 length: 14 residues. Germline V gene data show CDR1 as SGDLS and CDR2 as YYNGEE. V lost 3 bases to trimming and J lost 0 bases, with 9 bases between them. The CDR3 bases are TGTGCCAGCAGCGCTCAGGAGTCTAACTATGGCTACACCTTC. The encoded protein is CASSAQESNYGYTF. Drawing the rest from reference TRBV9 and TRBJ1-2, the complete variable domain is DSGVTQTPKHLITATGQRVTLRCSPRSGDLSVYWYQQSLDQGLQFLIQYYNGEERAKGNILERFSAQQFPDLHSELNLSSLELGDSALYFCASSAQESNYGYTFGSGTRLTVV.

This clonotype was seen ten or more times. The chain joins TRBV9 to TRBJ2-5, with D possibly matching TRBD1 (5 bases). Deletions cut 0 bases from V and 2 bases from J, with 8 bases between. Germline V gene sequence: CDR1 SGDLS, CDR2 YYNGEE. The CDR3 contains 14 residues. This chain's CDR3 is CASSVEGRQETQYF. In nucleotides, the CDR3 is TGTGCCAGCAGCGTAGAGGGGCGGCAAGAGACCCAGTACTTC.

This clonotype has ten or more counts. The chain uses TRBV9 and TRBJ1-2; D is ambiguous. Trimming stripped 0 bases from V and 4 bases from J, with 13 bases between. This CDR3 spans 15 amino acids. Germline V gene data show CDR1 as SGDLS and CDR2 as YYNGEE. The CDR3 loop is CASSVGAALAYGYTF. The CDR3 region has the DNA TGTGCCAGCAGCGTAGGGGCAGCCCTAGCCTATGGCTACACCTTC.

This clonotype is categorized as medium-sized (0.01 to 0.1%). The chain has TRBV9 and TRBJ2-1, with TRBD2 matching over 8 bases. The CDR3 sequence is 16 residues long. Per germline, CDR1 SGDLS and CDR2 YYNGEE. V trimming: 0 bases; J trimming: 7 bases; junction bases outside the gene matches: 9. CDR3 in DNA: TGTGCCAGCAGCGTAGCTCTCGGGACTAGGATGAATGAGCAGTTCTTC. Translated: CASSVALGTRMNEQFF.

The sample holds many counts of this clonotype. This rearrangement joins TRBV9 to TRBJ1-4; 12 bases map to TRBD1. Germline loops: CDR1 SGDLS, CDR2 YYNGEE. This CDR3 has 15 amino acids. After removal of 1 base from V and 7 bases from J, the junction contained 2 bases not matched to a gene. CDR3 loop: CASSVMGQGAEKLFF. In DNA form, the CDR3 reads TGTGCCAGCAGCGTAATGGGACAGGGGGCTGAAAAACTGTTTTTT.

This clonotype was observed many times. J is TRBJ2-1 and V is TRBV9; the match to TRBD1 covers 8 bases. Per the germline V gene, CDR1 is SGDLS and CDR2 is YYNGEE. The CDR3 covers 15 residues. The V gene end was trimmed by 1 base and the J gene end by 7 bases; junction bases not matched to a gene: 7. The CDR3 sequence is CASSVSQGARNEQFF. The CDR3 nucleotides are TGTGCCAGCAGCGTAAGTCAGGGGGCGCGGAATGAGCAGTTCTTC.

This clonotype was found many times. This chain links TRBV9 with TRBJ2-3, with 8 bases that match TRBD2. The J segment lost 6 bases and the V segment lost 0 bases, leaving 6 bases of the junction unmatched. Germline CDR1 is SGDLS and CDR2 is YYNGEE. CDR3 length: 15 amino acids. This CDR3 is CASSVAGGPRDTQYF. In nucleotides, the CDR3 is TGTGCCAGCAGCGTAGCGGGAGGGCCTCGTGATACGCAGTATTTT.

The table lists this clonotype with a few counts. V usage is TRBV9 and J usage is TRBJ1-6; D ambiguous. This CDR3 spans 16 amino acids. V gave up 0 bases and J gave up 0 bases, with 7 bases separating them. The V gene's germline CDR1 is SGDLS and CDR2 YYNGEE. CDR3 in DNA: TGTGCCAGCAGCGTAGCGGGGAGCTCCTATAATTCACCCCTCCACTTT. Protein sequence: CASSVAGSSYNSPLHF.

Many counts were recorded for this clonotype. This chain connects TRBV9 to TRBJ1-1; TRBD1 agrees at 8 bases. Per germline, CDR1 SGDLS and CDR2 YYNGEE. V shed 0 bases, J shed 1 base, and the junction held 5 bases outside the gene matches. The CDR3 sequence is 16 residues long. CDR3 in amino acids: CASSVGSGQGNTEAFF. The CDR3 bases are TGTGCCAGCAGCGTAGGAAGCGGACAGGGGAACACTGAAGCTTTCTTT.

This clonotype was picked up many times. J is TRBJ2-1 and V is TRBV9; possible D gene TRBD2, 6 bases. The CDR3 has 15 amino acids. Germline V CDR1 and CDR2: SGDLS, YYNGEE. V was cut by 4 bases and J by 4 bases, with 15 bases left in between. The CDR3: CASSPRVAEYNEQFF. The CDR3 DNA sequence: TGTGCCAGCAGCCCCCGGGTAGCGGAGTACAATGAGCAGTTCTTC.

In its sample, this clonotype was seen many times. This chain connects TRBV9 to TRBJ2-1, with 14 bases fitting TRBD2. The germline V gene has CDR1 SGDLS and CDR2 YYNGEE. CDR3 length: 22 residues. The V and J ends lost 2 bases and 0 bases, in that order; junction bases with no gene match: 16. CDR3 nucleotides: TGTGCCAGCAGCGTGAGCTCTCGGACTAGCGGGGGGACGAAGAGCTCCTACAATGAGCAGTTCTTC. Protein product: CASSVSSRTSGGTKSSYNEQFF.

This clonotype occurred many times. V is TRBV9 and J is TRBJ2-1; D unclear. Trimming left V 4 bases short and J 6 bases short, with 14 bases between. Germline V lookup: CDR1 SGDLS, CDR2 YYNGEE. CDR3 length: 14 residues. The CDR3 is CASSPRPLPNEQFF. CDR3 DNA: TGTGCCAGCAGCCCCCGCCCTCTACCCAATGAGCAGTTCTTC.